This T cell receptor (beta chain) comes out of a study of cytomegalovirus exposure and HLA in healthy donors. The PCR ran on 60 Vbeta and 13 Jbeta primers. The repertoire was sequenced with immunoSEQ multiplex PCR; TCRdb's copy has only in-frame clones and lacks some. The sample comprises just under 80,000 clones, roughly four fifths of which are singletons, and around 4.2% rests with the top ten. J lost 8 bases, V lost 0 bases, and 3 bases had no gene match. CDR1 and CDR2 from the germline V gene are LGHNA and YSLEER. The CDR3 sequence is 14 residues long. This TCR was sampled from a man in his forties in good health and CMV-seronegative. The rearrangement links TRBV4-3 to TRBJ2-2; 7 nucleotides align to TRBD2. Sequenced material: PBMCs. CDR3 protein: CASSQDAGAGELFF. The CDR3 DNA is TGCGCCAGCAGCCAAGACGCGGGAGCTGGGGAGCTGTTTTTT.